The clone carrying this TCR beta chain has just a few counts. Its antigen is as yet unknown. The CDR3 runs to 16 residues. Trimming took off 6 bases at V and 7 bases at J, with 22 bases between the two ends. Per germline, CDR1 MDHEN and CDR2 SYDVKM. The PBMCs used were ones drawn from 10 ml of fresh peripheral blood. The sequenced template was RNA, covering the TCR beta CDR3 region. Second-round multiplex PCR came after a first-round RT-PCR that employed HTBI primers. One entry per CDR3 protein, called by TCRdb with MiXCR from the multiplex PCR reads. The sample has about 480,000 distinct CDR3 sequences; approximately 15% are singletons. The data were taken from a study of Graves' ophthalmopathy and Graves' hyperthyroidism. Study-wide points: Detection in blood was also observed for most expanded thyroid clonotypes above 0.001 frequency. Ophthalmopathy progression was predicted by the model at more than 55% sensitivity and 72% to 80% specificity.

J is TRBJ1-5 and V is TRBV28; D call uncertain. The specimen sequenced was blood. This TCR was sampled from a woman in her twenties or thirties with Graves' ophthalmopathy. CDR3 sequence (DNA): TGTGCCAGCAGACCCCCGGCGGCAAAAAATAAACAGCCCCAGCATTTT. Amino acids: CASRPPAAKNKQPQHF.